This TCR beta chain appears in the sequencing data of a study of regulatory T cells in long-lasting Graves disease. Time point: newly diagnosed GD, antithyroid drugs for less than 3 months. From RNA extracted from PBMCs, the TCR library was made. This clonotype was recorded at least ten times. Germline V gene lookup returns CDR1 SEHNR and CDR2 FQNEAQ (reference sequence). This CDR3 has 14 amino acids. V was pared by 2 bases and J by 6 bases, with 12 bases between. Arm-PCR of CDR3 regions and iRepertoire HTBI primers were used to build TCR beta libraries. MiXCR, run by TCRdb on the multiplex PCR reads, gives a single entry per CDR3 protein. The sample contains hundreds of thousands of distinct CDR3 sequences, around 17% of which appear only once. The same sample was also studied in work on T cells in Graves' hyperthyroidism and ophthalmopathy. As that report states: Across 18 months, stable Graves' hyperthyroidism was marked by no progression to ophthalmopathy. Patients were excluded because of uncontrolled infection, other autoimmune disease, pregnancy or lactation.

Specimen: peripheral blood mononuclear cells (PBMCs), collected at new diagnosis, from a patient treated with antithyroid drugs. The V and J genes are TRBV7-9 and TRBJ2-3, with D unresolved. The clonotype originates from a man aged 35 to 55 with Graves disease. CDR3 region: CASSLIHAGDTQYF. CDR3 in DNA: TGTGCCAGCAGCTTAATCCACGCCGGTGATACGCAGTATTTT. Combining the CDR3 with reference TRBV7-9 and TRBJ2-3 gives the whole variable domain DTGVSQNPRHKITKRGQNVTFRCDPISEHNRLYWYRQTLGQGPEFLTYFQNEAQLEKSRLLSDRFSAERPKGSFSTLEIQRTEQGDSAMYLCASSLIHAGDTQYFGPGTRLTVL.